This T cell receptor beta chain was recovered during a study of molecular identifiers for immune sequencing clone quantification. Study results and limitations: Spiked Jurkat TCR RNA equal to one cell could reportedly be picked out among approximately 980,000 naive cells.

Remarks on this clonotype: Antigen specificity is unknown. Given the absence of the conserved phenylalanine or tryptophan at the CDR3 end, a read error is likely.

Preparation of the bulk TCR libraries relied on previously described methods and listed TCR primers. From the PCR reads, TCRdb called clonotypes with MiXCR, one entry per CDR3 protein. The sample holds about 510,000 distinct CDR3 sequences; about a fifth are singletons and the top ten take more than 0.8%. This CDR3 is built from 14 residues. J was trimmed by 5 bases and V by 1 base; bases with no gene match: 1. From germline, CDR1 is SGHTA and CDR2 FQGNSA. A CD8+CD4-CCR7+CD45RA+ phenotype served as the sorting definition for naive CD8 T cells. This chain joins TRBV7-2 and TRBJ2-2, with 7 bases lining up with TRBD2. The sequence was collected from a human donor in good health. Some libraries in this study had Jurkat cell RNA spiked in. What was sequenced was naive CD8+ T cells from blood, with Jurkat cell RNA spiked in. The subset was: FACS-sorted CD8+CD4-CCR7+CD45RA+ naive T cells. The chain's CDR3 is CASSLGGGTGELFS. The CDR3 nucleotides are TGTGCCAGCAGCTTAGGCGGGGGAACCGGGGAGCTGTTTTCT.